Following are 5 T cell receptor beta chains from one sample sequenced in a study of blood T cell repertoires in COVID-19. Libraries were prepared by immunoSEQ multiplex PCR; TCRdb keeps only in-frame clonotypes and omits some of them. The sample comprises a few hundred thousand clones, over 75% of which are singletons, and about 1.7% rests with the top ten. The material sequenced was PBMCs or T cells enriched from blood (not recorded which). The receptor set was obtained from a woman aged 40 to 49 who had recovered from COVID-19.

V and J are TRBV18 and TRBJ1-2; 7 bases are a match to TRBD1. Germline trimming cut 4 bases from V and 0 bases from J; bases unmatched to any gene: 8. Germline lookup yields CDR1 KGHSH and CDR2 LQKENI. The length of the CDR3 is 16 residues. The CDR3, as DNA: TGTGCCAGCTCACTACGGGACAGTAGATCTAACTATGGCTACACCTTC. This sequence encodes CASSLRDSRSNYGYTF.

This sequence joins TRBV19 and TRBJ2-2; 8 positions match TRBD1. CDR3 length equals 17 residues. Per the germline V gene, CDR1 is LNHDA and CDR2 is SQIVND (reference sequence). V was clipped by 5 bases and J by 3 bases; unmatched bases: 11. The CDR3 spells CASSASSGGWDTGELFF. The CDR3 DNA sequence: TGTGCCAGTAGTGCGTCTTCAGGGGGCTGGGACACCGGGGAGCTGTTTTTT. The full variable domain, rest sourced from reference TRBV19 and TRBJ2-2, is DGGITQSPKYLFRKEGQNVTLSCEQNLNHDAMYWYRQDPGQGLRLIYYSQIVNDFQKGDIAEGYSVSREKKESFPLTVTSAQKNPTAFYLCASSASSGGWDTGELFFGEGSRLTVL.

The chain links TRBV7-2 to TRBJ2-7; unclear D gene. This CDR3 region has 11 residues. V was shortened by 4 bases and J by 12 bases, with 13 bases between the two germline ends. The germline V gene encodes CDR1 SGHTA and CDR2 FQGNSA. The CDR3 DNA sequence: TGTGCCAGCAGCTCAACTGCAAGTCTGTACTTC. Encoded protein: CASSSTASLYF.

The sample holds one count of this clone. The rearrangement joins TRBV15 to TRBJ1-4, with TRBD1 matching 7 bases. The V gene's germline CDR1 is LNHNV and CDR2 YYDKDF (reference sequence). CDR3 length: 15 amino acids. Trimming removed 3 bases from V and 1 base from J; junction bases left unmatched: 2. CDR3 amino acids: CATSSYRGTNEKLFF. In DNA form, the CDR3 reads TGTGCCACCAGCAGCTACAGGGGAACTAATGAAAAACTGTTTTTT.

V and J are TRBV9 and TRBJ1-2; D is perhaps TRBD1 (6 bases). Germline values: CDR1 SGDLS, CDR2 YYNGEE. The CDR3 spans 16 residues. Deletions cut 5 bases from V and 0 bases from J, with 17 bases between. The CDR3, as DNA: TGTGCCAGCAGTCGCACAGGGAGAGAGGCTAACTATGGCTACACCTTC. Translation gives CASSRTGREANYGYTF.